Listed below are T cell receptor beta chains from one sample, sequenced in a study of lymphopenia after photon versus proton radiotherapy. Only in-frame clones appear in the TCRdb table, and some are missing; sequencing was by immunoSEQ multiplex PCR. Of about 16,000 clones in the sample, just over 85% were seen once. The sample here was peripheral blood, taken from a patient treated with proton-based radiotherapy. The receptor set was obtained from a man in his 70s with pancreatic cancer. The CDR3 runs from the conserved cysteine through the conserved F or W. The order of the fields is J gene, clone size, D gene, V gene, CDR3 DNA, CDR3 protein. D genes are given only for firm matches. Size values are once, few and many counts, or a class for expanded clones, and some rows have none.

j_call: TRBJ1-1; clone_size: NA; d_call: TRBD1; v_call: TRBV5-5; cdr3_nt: TGTGCCAGCAGGGGGGACAGGGGGCAGACAATGAACACTGAAGCTTTCTTT; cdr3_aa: CASRGDRGQTMNTEAFF
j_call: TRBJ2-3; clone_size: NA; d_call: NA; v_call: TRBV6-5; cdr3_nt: TGTGCCAGCGGCCCTTATAGCACAGATACGCAGTATTTT; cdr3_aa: CASGPYSTDTQYF
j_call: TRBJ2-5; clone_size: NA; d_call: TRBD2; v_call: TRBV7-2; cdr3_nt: TGTGCCAGCAGCCGCGGACTAGCGGGAGGGCGGGAGACCCAGTACTTC; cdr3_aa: CASSRGLAGGRETQYF
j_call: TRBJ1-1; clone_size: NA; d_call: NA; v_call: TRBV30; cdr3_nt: TGTGCCTGGAGTCGTCCGCTCGGGAACACTGAAGCTTTCTTT; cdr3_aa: CAWSRPLGNTEAFF
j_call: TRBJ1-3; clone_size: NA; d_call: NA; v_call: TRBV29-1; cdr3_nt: TGCAGCGCTATAAAAGACAGATTTGGAAACACCATATATTTT; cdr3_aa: CSAIKDRFGNTIYF
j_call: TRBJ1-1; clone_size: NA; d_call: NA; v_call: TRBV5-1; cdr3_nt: TGCGCCAGCAGCAGAACCCAGGGGAGGGAAGCTTTCTTT; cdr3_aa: CASSRTQGREAFF
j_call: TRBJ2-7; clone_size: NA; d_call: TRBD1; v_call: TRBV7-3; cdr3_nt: TGTGCCAGCAGCCGGGACAGGGGCTACGAGCAGTACTTC; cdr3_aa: CASSRDRGYEQYF
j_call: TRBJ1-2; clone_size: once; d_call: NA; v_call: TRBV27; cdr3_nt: TGTGCCAGCAGTCGCCGGATGAACTATGGCTACACCTTC; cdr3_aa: CASSRRMNYGYTF
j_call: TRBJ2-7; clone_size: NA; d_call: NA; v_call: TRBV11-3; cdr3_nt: TGTGCCAGCAGCTTTAGCGTGACTTCCTACGAGCAGTACTTC; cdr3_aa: CASSFSVTSYEQYF
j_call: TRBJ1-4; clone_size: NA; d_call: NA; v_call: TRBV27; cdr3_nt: TGTGCCAGCAGTTTCCTTGCGGCAGGGGCTAATGAAAAACTGTTTTTT; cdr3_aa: CASSFLAAGANEKLFF
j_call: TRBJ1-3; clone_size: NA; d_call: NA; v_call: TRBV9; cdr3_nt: TGTGCCAGCAGCGTAGAGGGTACAGCCTTCTCTGGAAACACCATATATTTT; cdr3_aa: CASSVEGTAFSGNTIYF
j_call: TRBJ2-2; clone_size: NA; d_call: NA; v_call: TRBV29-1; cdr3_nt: TGCAGCGCCGGTTGGGCGGGATCCACCGGGGAGCTGTTTTTT; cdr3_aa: CSAGWAGSTGELFF
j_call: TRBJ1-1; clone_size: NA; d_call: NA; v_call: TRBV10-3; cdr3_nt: TGTGCCATCAGTGAGCGGGGGGCTGGGAACACTGAAGCTTTCTTT; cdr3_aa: CAISERGAGNTEAFF
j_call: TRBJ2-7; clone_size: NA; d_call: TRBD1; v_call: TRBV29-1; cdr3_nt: TGCAGCGTTCTTACCCCAGGGGGCCAAGGCTACGAGCAGTACTTC; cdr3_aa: CSVLTPGGQGYEQYF
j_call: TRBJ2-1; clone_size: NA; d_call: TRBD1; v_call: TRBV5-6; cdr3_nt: TGTGCCAGCATTACAAGCCCCGAACAGGGGGCCCTCTACAATGAGCAGTTCTTC; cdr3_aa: CASITSPEQGALYNEQFF
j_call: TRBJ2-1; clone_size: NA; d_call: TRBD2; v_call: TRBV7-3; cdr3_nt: TGTGCCAGCAGCTTTGACGGGGGGTCCTACAATGAGCAGTTCTTC; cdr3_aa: CASSFDGGSYNEQFF
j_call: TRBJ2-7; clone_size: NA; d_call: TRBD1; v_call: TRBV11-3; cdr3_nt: TGTGCCAGCAGGACAGGGAACTCCTACGAGCAGTACTTC; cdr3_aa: CASRTGNSYEQYF
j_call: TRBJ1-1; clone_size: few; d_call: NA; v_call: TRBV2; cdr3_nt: TGTGCCAGCAGGGGGACACAGAACACTGAAGCTTTCTTT; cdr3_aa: CASRGTQNTEAFF
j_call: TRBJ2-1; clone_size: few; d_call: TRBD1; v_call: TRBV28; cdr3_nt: TGTGCCAGCAGTTTAAGGGGGACAGGGGTCCATGAGCAGTTCTTC; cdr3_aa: CASSLRGTGVHEQFF
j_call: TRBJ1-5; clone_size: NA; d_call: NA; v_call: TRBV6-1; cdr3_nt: TGTGCCAGCAGTGTGTTGTTGGGCAGAAACAATCAGCCCCAGCATTTT; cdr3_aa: CASSVLLGRNNQPQHF
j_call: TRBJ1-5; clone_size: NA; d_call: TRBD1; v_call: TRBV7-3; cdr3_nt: TGTGCCAGCAGCCCGGGACAGGGGGCGGGGGGCAATCAGCCCCAGCATTTT; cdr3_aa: CASSPGQGAGGNQPQHF
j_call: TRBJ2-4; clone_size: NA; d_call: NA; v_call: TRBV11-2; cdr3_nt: TGTGCCAGCAGCTCGACGGGGGGACAAGCCAAAAACATTCAGTACTTC; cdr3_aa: CASSSTGGQAKNIQYF
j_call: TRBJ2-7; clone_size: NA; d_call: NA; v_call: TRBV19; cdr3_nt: TGTGCCAGTAGTATTGACAGGTCCACCGAGCAGTACTTC; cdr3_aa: CASSIDRSTEQYF
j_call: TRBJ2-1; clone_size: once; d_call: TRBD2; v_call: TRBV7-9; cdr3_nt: TGTGCCAGCAGCCGACTAGCGGGAGAAGACAATGAGCAGTTCTTC; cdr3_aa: CASSRLAGEDNEQFF
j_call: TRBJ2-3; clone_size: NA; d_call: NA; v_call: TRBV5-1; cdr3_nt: TGCGCCAGCGTCGTGTCGGACACAGATACGCAGTATTTT; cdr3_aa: CASVVSDTDTQYF
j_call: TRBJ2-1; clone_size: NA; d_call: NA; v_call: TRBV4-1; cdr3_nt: TGCGCCAGCAGCCAAGATCGGTTAGGTAGCGGAGTCTACAATGAGCAGTTCTTC; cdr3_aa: CASSQDRLGSGVYNEQFF
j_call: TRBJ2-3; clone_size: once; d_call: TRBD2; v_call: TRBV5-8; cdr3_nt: TGTGCCAGCAGCTCGCCACTAGCGGGGGTCGCGACGCTCACAGATACGCAGTATTTT; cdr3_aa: CASSSPLAGVATLTDTQYF
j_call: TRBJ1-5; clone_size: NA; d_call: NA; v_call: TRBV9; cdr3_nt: TGTGCCAGCAGCCCATCGGACTCACGCAATCAGCCCCAGCATTTT; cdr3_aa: CASSPSDSRNQPQHF